The present T cell receptor beta chain was sequenced within a study of vaccination effects on CD4 cells after COVID-19. Under the ViraFEST assay, PBMC were stimulated with viral peptide pools so that antigen-specific CD4+ T cells expanded. Sequencing was performed afterwards. Cultured cells yielded isolated CD4+ T cells after around 9 days. Prior SARS-CoV-2 infection was absent in the vaccine recipients, as shown by negative nucleocapsid antibodies. A half-medium replacement with IL-2 medium was carried out on days 3 and 7. This clone was detected a few times. Its specificity is not known. Findings and caveats of the study: Missing from the study were early post-infection timepoints, and its convalescent patients were few.

Measured with immunoSEQ multiplex PCR; TCRdb has only the in-frame clones, and not every one. Of 50,000 to 75,000 clones listed, 81% are singletons. Between the trimmed V and J ends, which lost 1 base and 9 bases, there was a span of 10 bases. Germline V gene data show CDR1 as MGHRA and CDR2 as YSYEKL. The CDR3 spans 14 residues. This TCR came from a human donor who received a COVID-19 vaccine. This specimen consisted of CD4+ T cells from PBMCs cultured with HCoV-229E spike peptides, obtained before COVID-19 vaccination. The V gene is TRBV4-1, the J gene TRBJ1-6; no clear D gene. This CDR3 reads CASSQGTLLSPLHF. CDR3 sequence (DNA): TGCGCCAGCAGCCAAGGGACGCTTCTTTCACCCCTCCACTTT.